This T cell receptor beta chain was retrieved from a study of blood T cell repertoires in COVID-19. Study details: PBMCs, B-cell-depleted T cells, or T cells provided the cDNA or gDNA that made up the material.

Participants reported their clinical history, and cohort assignment relied on those reports. The ends lost 6 bases at V and 2 bases at J; junction bases unmatched: 10. The CDR3 has 16 residues. CDR1 is KGHSH, CDR2 LQKENI, per germline. Only in-frame clones appear in the TCRdb table, and some are missing; sequencing was by immunoSEQ multiplex PCR. The table records about 220,000 clones, over 65% of them present only once. Sequencing input: PBMCs or T cells enriched from blood (not recorded which). This chain links TRBV18 with TRBJ2-5, with 9 bases lining up with TRBD1. This sequence was found in a woman aged 55-70 years who had recovered from COVID-19. CDR3 sequence (DNA): TGTGCCAGCTCGCCAGCGACAGGGGGACCACAAGAGACCCAGTACTTC. Protein product: CASSPATGGPQETQYF.